The 22 T cell receptor beta chains listed next were all sequenced from one sample in a study of cytomegalovirus exposure and HLA in healthy donors. With 60 Vbeta and 13 Jbeta primers, the PCR was carried out. Repertoires were generated with immunoSEQ multiplex PCR, while TCRdb's copy carries only in-frame clones and drops some. In the table there are some 170,000 clones, approximately 78% of which are singletons. Input material: PBMCs. These receptors were taken from a human donor in good health.

The chain carries TRBV6-5 and TRBJ1-4; D ambiguous. The CDR3 covers 14 residues. Germline V gene sequence: CDR1 MNHEY, CDR2 SVGAGI. V dropped 3 bases and J dropped 5 bases, with 10 bases sitting between them. The CDR3 protein is CASSYEGRNEKLFF. DNA of the CDR3: TGTGCCAGCAGTTATGAGGGCAGGAATGAAAAACTGTTTTTT.

The rearrangement joins TRBV19 to TRBJ1-1; TRBD1 aligns across 7 bases. V lost 5 bases and J lost 1; bases outside the gene matches: 7. The length of the CDR3 is 15 residues. From germline, CDR1 is LNHDA and CDR2 SQIVND (reference sequence). The CDR3 DNA is TGTGCCAGTAGTTCCCACAGGGGACCGAACACTGAAGCTTTCTTT. It is translated as CASSSHRGPNTEAFF.

This clone has a single count. This sequence joins TRBV27 and TRBJ1-1; D is unclear. The CDR3 contains 14 residues. Germline values: CDR1 MNHEY, CDR2 SMNVEV (reference sequence). V gave up 2 bases and J gave up 4 bases, with 11 bases separating them. The CDR3 here is CASSLNLGRTEAFF. CDR3 in DNA: TGTGCCAGCAGTTTAAATCTGGGCCGCACTGAAGCTTTCTTT.

The CDR3 DNA is TGTGCCAGCAGCCCAGACAGAAACTATGGCTACACCTTC. Its translation: CASSPDRNYGYTF. The rearrangement joins TRBV6-6 to TRBJ1-2; the D gene is possibly TRBD1 (5 bases). V was shortened by 6 bases and J by 2 bases, with 10 bases between the two germline ends. The CDR3 has 13 amino acids. The germline V gene has CDR1 MNHNY and CDR2 SVGAGI (reference sequence).

The chain employs TRBV19 and TRBJ2-1; possibly TRBD1 for D (6 bases). Trimming took off 3 bases at V and 7 bases at J, with 10 bases between the two ends. CDR1 is LNHDA and CDR2 is SQIVND in the germline V gene (reference sequence). The CDR3 is made up of 13 amino acids. CDR3 protein: CASSITGKNEQFF. CDR3 DNA sequence: TGTGCCAGTAGTATTACAGGGAAGAATGAGCAGTTCTTC. Based on the CDR3 plus reference TRBV19 and TRBJ2-1, the full variable domain is DGGITQSPKYLFRKEGQNVTLSCEQNLNHDAMYWYRQDPGQGLRLIYYSQIVNDFQKGDIAEGYSVSREKKESFPLTVTSAQKNPTAFYLCASSITGKNEQFFGPGTRLTVL.

V gene TRBV18 combines with J gene TRBJ1-6, with D perhaps TRBD1 (5 bases). Germline assignment: CDR1 KGHSH and CDR2 LQKENI. The CDR3 spans 16 residues. Trimming cost V 0 bases and J 8 bases, with 14 bases left between them. CDR3 nucleotides: TGTGCCAGCTCACCACCGTCTATGCAGGGTTATTCACCCCTCCACTTT. This codes for CASSPPSMQGYSPLHF.

The CDR3 protein is CASSIDTGGTDTQYF. CDR3 in DNA: TGTGCCAGTAGTATAGATACGGGGGGCACAGATACGCAGTATTTT. The chain carries TRBV19 and TRBJ2-3; a weak D match, TRBD2 (6 bases). The CDR3 has 15 residues. CDR1 and CDR2 from the germline V gene are LNHDA and SQIVND (reference sequence). The V and J ends lost 0 bases and 1 base respectively, with 8 bases between them.

The sample holds a few counts of this clone. The same CDR3 is also encoded by other DNA sequences in this sample. The rearrangement uses TRBV5-1 and TRBJ1-1; no clear D. The CDR3 contains 13 residues. In germline, CDR1 is SGHRS, CDR2 YFSETQ. Trimming stripped 4 bases from V and 1 base from J, with 8 bases between. CDR3: CASSPAGNTEAFF. CDR3 DNA: TGCGCCAGCAGCCCGGCGGGGAACACTGAAGCTTTCTTT.

This rearrangement joins TRBV5-1 to TRBJ2-2; D perhaps matches TRBD2 (6 bases). Trimming took off 3 bases at V and 4 bases at J, with 10 bases between the two ends. Germline loops: CDR1 SGHRS, CDR2 YFSETQ. This CDR3 spans 14 amino acids. The CDR3 coding sequence is TGCGCCAGCAGCTCCTCGGGAGTCACCGGGGAGCTGTTTTTT. This codes for CASSSSGVTGELFF.

This chain connects TRBV5-1 to TRBJ2-5; 10 bases are a match to TRBD2. V lost 5 bases and J lost 2; bases outside the gene matches: 3. The CDR3 sequence is 14 residues long. Germline V gene lookup returns CDR1 SGHRS and CDR2 YFSETQ. As DNA, the CDR3 is TGCGCCAGCAGTAGCGGGGGGCCGCAAGAGACCCAGTACTTC. Amino acids: CASSSGGPQETQYF.

DNA for the CDR3: TGTGCCAGCAGCGTAGGTGGGGGGTGGGGTGTCAATGAGCAGTTCTTC. Translated: CASSVGGGWGVNEQFF. The chain joins TRBV9 to TRBJ2-1; TRBD2 is a possible D gene (6 bases). Germline V gene lookup returns CDR1 SGDLS and CDR2 YYNGEE. The CDR3 spans 16 residues. The ends were cut back, 0 bases at V and 6 bases at J, with 16 bases in the middle. Drawing the rest from reference TRBV9 and TRBJ2-1, the complete variable domain is DSGVTQTPKHLITATGQRVTLRCSPRSGDLSVYWYQQSLDQGLQFLIQYYNGEERAKGNILERFSAQQFPDLHSELNLSSLELGDSALYFCASSVGGGWGVNEQFFGPGTRLTVL.

This clone was seen a few times. The chain employs TRBV5-5 and TRBJ2-7; 7 positions agree with TRBD1. The V and J ends lost 5 bases and 4 bases, in that order; junction bases with no gene match: 24. The CDR3 length is 19 residues. Germline assignment: CDR1 SGHKS and CDR2 YYEKEE (reference sequence). CDR3 sequence (DNA): TGTGCCAGCAGTTTTGCTGGGACAGCAGTAGCCCTAGGATTATACGAGCAGTACTTC. Translation: CASSFAGTAVALGLYEQYF.

The chain has TRBV5-6 and TRBJ2-1, with 7 positions matching TRBD2. The CDR3 is 15 residues long. The V gene's germline CDR1 is SGHDT and CDR2 YYEEEE. V lost 0 bases and J lost 10; bases outside the gene matches: 10. CDR3 amino acids: CASSLGWAGVGEQFF. CDR3 in DNA: TGTGCCAGCAGCTTGGGGTGGGCGGGAGTAGGAGAGCAGTTCTTC. The full variable domain, with the rest looked up from reference TRBV5-6 and TRBJ2-1, is DAGVTQSPTHLIKTRGQQVTLRCSPKSGHDTVSWYQQALGQGPQFIFQYYEEEERQRGNFPDRFSGHQFPNYSSELNVNALLLGDSALYLCASSLGWAGVGEQFFGPGTRLTVL.

The chain combines TRBV6-5 with TRBJ1-2; D uncertain. The germline V gene has CDR1 MNHEY and CDR2 SVGAGI. Trimming stripped 2 bases from V and 1 base from J, with 8 bases between. The length of the CDR3 is 14 residues. The CDR3 nucleotides read TGTGCCAGCAGTTACGGGGAGGGTAACTATGGCTACACCTTC. It codes for CASSYGEGNYGYTF.

CDR3 sequence: CASGTGYTGELFF. CDR3 bases: TGTGCTAGCGGGACAGGGTATACCGGGGAGCTGTTTTTT. The chain joins TRBV2 to TRBJ2-2; maybe TRBD1 (9 bases). Germline loops: CDR1 SNHLY, CDR2 FYNNEI. The CDR3 extends over 13 amino acids.

V gene TRBV7-3 combines with J gene TRBJ1-1, with a weak D call TRBD1 (5 bases). The CDR3 covers 15 residues. Between the trimmed V and J ends, which lost 2 bases and 1 base, there was a span of 11 bases. Germline V gene lookup returns CDR1 SGHTA and CDR2 FQGTGA. CDR3 nucleotide sequence: TGTGCCAGCAGCTTAGGAGGGGCCCGGAACACTGAAGCTTTCTTT. It codes for CASSLGGARNTEAFF.

The chain recombines TRBV29-1 with TRBJ2-2, with D tentatively TRBD1 (8 bases). The CDR3 spans 13 residues. Germline-derived CDR1 and CDR2 are SQVTM and ANQGSEA. V was pared by 6 bases and J by 5 bases, with 13 bases between. The CDR3 nucleotides read TGCAGCGTCAACAGGGGGGGGACCGGGGAGCTGTTTTTT. Translating gives CSVNRGGTGELFF.

CDR3 loop: CASSLDGGPNSPLHF. CDR3 DNA: TGTGCCAGCAGCTTAGACGGGGGGCCTAATTCACCCCTCCACTTT. The chain links TRBV7-2 to TRBJ1-6; D might be TRBD1 (6 bases). The germline gives CDR1 SGHTA, CDR2 FQGNSA. V lost 1 base to trimming and J lost 6 bases, with 10 bases between them. CDR3 length: 15 residues. The full variable domain, with the rest looked up from reference TRBV7-2 and TRBJ1-6, is GAGVSQSPSNKVTEKGKDVELRCDPISGHTALYWYRQSLGQGLEFLIYFQGNSAPDKSGLPSDRFSAERTGGSVSTLTIQRTQQEDSAVYLCASSLDGGPNSPLHFGNGTRLTVT.

This chain links TRBV5-1 with TRBJ1-3; 7 bases agree with TRBD1. The CDR3 has 18 residues. V gave up 4 bases and J gave up 4 bases; unmatched junction bases: 17. Looked up from germline, CDR1 is SGHRS and CDR2 is YFSETQ. The CDR3 is CASSPGGFEGNRGNTIYF. CDR3 nucleotide sequence: TGCGCCAGCAGCCCAGGGGGTTTTGAGGGGAACCGGGGAAACACCATATATTTT.

This clone showed up many times. The V and J genes are TRBV6-1 and TRBJ1-4; the match to TRBD1 covers 10 bases. This CDR3 has 14 residues. Trimming at V came to 7 bases and at J to 7 bases, leaving 6 bases not matched to a gene. Per the germline V gene, CDR1 is MNHNS and CDR2 is SASEGT. CDR3 in amino acids: CASTSGTGVEKLFF. CDR3 nucleotide sequence: TGTGCCAGCACCTCCGGGACAGGGGTTGAAAAACTGTTTTTT.

This sequence joins TRBV2 and TRBJ2-6; no reliable D call. The V and J ends lost 7 bases and 4 bases respectively, with 11 bases between them. Germline V gene data show CDR1 as SNHLY and CDR2 as FYNNEI. This CDR3 spans 14 amino acids. CDR3 in amino acids: CASMKSVGANVLTF. Written as DNA, the CDR3 is TGTGCCAGCATGAAATCGGTCGGGGCCAACGTCCTGACTTTC.

V usage is TRBV7-6 and J usage is TRBJ2-5; tentatively, D is TRBD2 (7 bases). The CDR3 sequence is 16 residues long. Per the germline V gene, CDR1 is SGHVS and CDR2 is FNYEAQ. Trimming cost V 5 bases and J 6 bases, with 22 bases left between them. CDR3 loop: CASSPYEGGIVKTQYF. Here the CDR3 DNA reads TGTGCCAGCAGCCCCTACGAGGGGGGGATTGTAAAGACCCAGTACTTC.